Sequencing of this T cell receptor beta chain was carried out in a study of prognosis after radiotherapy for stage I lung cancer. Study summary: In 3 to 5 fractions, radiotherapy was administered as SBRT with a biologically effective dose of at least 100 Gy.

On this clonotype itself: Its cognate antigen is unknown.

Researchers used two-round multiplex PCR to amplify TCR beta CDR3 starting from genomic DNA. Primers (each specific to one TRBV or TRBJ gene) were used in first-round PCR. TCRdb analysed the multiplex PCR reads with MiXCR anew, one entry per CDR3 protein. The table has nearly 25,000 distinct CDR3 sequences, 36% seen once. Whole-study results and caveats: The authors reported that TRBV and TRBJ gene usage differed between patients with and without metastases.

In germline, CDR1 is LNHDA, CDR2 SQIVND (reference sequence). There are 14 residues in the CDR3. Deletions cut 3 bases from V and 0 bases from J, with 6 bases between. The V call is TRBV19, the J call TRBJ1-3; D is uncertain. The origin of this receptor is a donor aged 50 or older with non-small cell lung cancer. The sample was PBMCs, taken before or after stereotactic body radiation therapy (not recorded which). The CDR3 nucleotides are TGTGCCAGTAGTATTCTGGTCTCTGGAAACACCATATATTTT. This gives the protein CASSILVSGNTIYF.